One sample yielded the 27 T cell receptor beta chains listed below, sequenced in a study of blood T cell repertoires in COVID-19. Clones were read by immunoSEQ multiplex PCR, and TCRdb kept only the in-frame ones, dropping some. Here the sample spans over 300,000 clones, about 89% being singletons. The sample consisted of peripheral blood. These receptor sequences come from a man aged 18-30 years who had recovered from COVID-19.

This clone has a single count. The chain recombines TRBV4-3 with TRBJ2-7; 11 bases map to TRBD1. The CDR3 spans 16 residues. With V trimmed by 0 bases and J by 6 bases, 7 bases remained unmatched. Germline V CDR1 and CDR2: LGHNA, YSLEER. For the CDR3, the DNA is TGCGCCAGCAGCCAAGAGGCGTGGGACAGGGGGGGCGAGCAGTACTTC. This codes for CASSQEAWDRGGEQYF.

This clone has a handful of counts. The gene calls are TRBV6-4 and TRBJ2-7; D uncertain. This CDR3 contains 10 residues. The germline V gene has CDR1 MRHNA and CDR2 SNTAGT. V was clipped by 8 bases and J by 3 bases, with 5 bases between them. CDR3 in DNA: TGTGCCAGCGAGCGCTACGAGCAGTACTTC. It is translated as CASERYEQYF.

This clone was observed once. The CDR3: CASSFGQASNQPQHF. The CDR3 region has the DNA TGTGCCAGCAGTTTTGGACAGGCTAGCAATCAGCCCCAGCATTTT. V is TRBV27 and J is TRBJ1-5, with 7 bases aligning to TRBD1. J gave up 0 bases and V 3 bases, and 2 bases lay outside the gene matches. The CDR3 has 15 residues. Germline V gene sequence: CDR1 MNHEY, CDR2 SMNVEV (reference sequence).

The chain has TRBV19 and TRBJ2-3; 8 nucleotides agree with TRBD2. With 11 bases clipped from V and 0 bases from J, the junction kept 10 bases outside the gene matches. This CDR3 region has 15 residues. Germline CDR1 reads LNHDA; CDR2 reads SQIVND (reference sequence). The CDR3 sequence is CASRDKRESTDTQYF. DNA for the CDR3: TGTGCCTCCCGTGACAAGCGGGAGAGCACAGATACGCAGTATTTT.

The V and J genes are TRBV6-2 or TRBV6-3 and TRBJ1-2, with 7 bases that match TRBD1. V shed 6 bases, J shed 0 bases, and the junction held 7 bases outside the gene matches. CDR3 length: 15 amino acids. Germline V gene sequence: CDR1 MNHEY, CDR2 SVGEGT. The CDR3 is CASSRSGTANYGYTF. CDR3 DNA: TGTGCCAGCAGCCGTTCCGGGACAGCTAACTATGGCTACACCTTC.

V is TRBV30 and J is TRBJ1-5; 9 bases fit TRBD1. Germline CDR1 is GTSNPN and CDR2 is SVGIG (reference sequence). This CDR3 region has 17 residues. Unmatched junction bases numbered 8, after V lost 2 bases and J lost 0 bases. The CDR3 region has the DNA TGTGCCTGGAGTCCGGACAGGGGTCTGTATAGCAATCAGCCCCAGCATTTT. Translated, it gives CAWSPDRGLYSNQPQHF.

The V gene is TRBV5-8, the J gene TRBJ2-7; 8 bases agree with TRBD1. CDR1 is SGHTS, CDR2 YDEGEE, per germline. This CDR3 is 14 amino acids long. The J segment lost 2 bases and the V segment lost 2 bases, leaving 3 bases of the junction unmatched. This chain's CDR3 is CASSLHRGAYEQYF. CDR3 DNA sequence: TGTGCCAGCAGCTTACACAGGGGGGCCTACGAGCAGTACTTC.

The V and J genes are TRBV9 and TRBJ1-2, with D unclear. This CDR3 has 15 residues. Germline CDR1 reads SGDLS; CDR2 reads YYNGEE. Trimming pared 5 bases from V and 0 bases from J, leaving 14 bases between. CDR3 region: CASSPRGQANYGYTF. The CDR3, as DNA: TGTGCCAGCAGTCCCCGTGGGCAGGCTAACTATGGCTACACCTTC.

The genes are TRBV7-9 and TRBJ2-1, with TRBD2 matching 9 bases. Looked up from germline, CDR1 is SEHNR and CDR2 is FQNEAQ (reference sequence). The CDR3 loop spans 15 amino acids. The V and J ends lost 4 bases and 8 bases, in that order; junction bases with no gene match: 9. This chain's CDR3 is CASSSLAGVFHEQFF. CDR3 DNA: TGTGCCAGCAGCTCCTTAGCGGGAGTATTCCATGAGCAGTTCTTC.

This sequence joins TRBV9 and TRBJ1-1, with a possible D match to TRBD1 (6 bases). V was clipped by 0 bases and J by 3 bases, with 9 bases between them. The CDR3 totals 14 residues. Germline V lookup: CDR1 SGDLS, CDR2 YYNGEE. This chain's CDR3 is CASSVARTDTEAFF. CDR3 in DNA: TGTGCCAGCAGCGTAGCCAGGACAGACACTGAAGCTTTCTTT.

The genes are TRBV4-3 and TRBJ1-1; D is perhaps TRBD1 (6 bases). The CDR3 is made up of 15 amino acids. Germline CDR1 and CDR2: LGHNA and YSLEER. The V and J ends lost 1 base and 0 bases respectively, with 9 bases between them. This CDR3 reads CASSQADRLNTEAFF. CDR3 DNA: TGCGCCAGCAGCCAAGCCGACAGGCTGAACACTGAAGCTTTCTTT.

The chain uses TRBV6-6 and TRBJ1-1; the D is unclear. CDR1 MNHNY and CDR2 SVGAGI come from the germline V gene (reference sequence). This CDR3 spans 13 amino acids. Trimming cost V 8 bases and J 0 bases, with 10 bases left between them. In DNA form, the CDR3 reads TGTGCCAGCCTCACGGGTATGAACACTGAAGCTTTCTTT. The encoded protein is CASLTGMNTEAFF.

This clone was recorded a few times. V gene TRBV5-6 combines with J gene TRBJ1-4, with TRBD1 matching 9 bases. V was clipped by 4 bases and J by 6 bases; unmatched bases: 7. The germline gives CDR1 SGHDT, CDR2 YYEEEE. This CDR3 is built from 15 residues. In nucleotides, the CDR3 is TGTGCCAGCAGCATTCTACAGGGGGCCGATGAAAAACTGTTTTTT. Protein: CASSILQGADEKLFF.

The V gene is TRBV29-1, the J gene TRBJ2-7, with TRBD1 identical over 8 bases. V shed 6 bases and J 0 bases; nucleotides not matched to a gene: 4. The CDR3 extends over 13 amino acids. Per germline, CDR1 SQVTM and CDR2 ANQGSEA. CDR3: CSVGDRTSYEQYF. The CDR3 region has the DNA TGCAGCGTAGGGGACAGGACCTCCTACGAGCAGTACTTC.

To note about this clone: At the DNA level, this CDR3 is encoded by other sequences in the same sample as well. The V call is TRBV28, the J call TRBJ1-2, with D tentatively TRBD1 (5 bases). V was shortened by 2 bases and J by 5 bases, with 6 bases between the two germline ends. Germline V lookup: CDR1 MDHEN, CDR2 SYDVKM. The CDR3 is made up of 12 amino acids. In nucleotides, the CDR3 is TGTGCCAGCAGTTTAGGGGGGTATGGCTACACCTTC. It codes for CASSLGGYGYTF.

The sample holds a few counts of this clone. The V and J genes are TRBV3-1 (or the pseudogene TRBV3-2) and TRBJ1-2, with 9 bases aligning to TRBD1. V was clipped by 2 bases and J by 0 bases; unmatched bases: 4. Germline CDR1 reads LGHDT; CDR2 reads YNNKEL (reference sequence). There are 16 residues in the CDR3. CDR3: CASSQPGQGSNYGYTF. The CDR3 region has the DNA TGTGCCAGCAGCCAACCGGGACAGGGATCTAACTATGGCTACACCTTC.

This rearrangement joins TRBV9 to TRBJ2-2; a weak D match, TRBD2 (5 bases). CDR3 size: 15 residues. Trimming took off 1 base at V and 4 bases at J, with 11 bases between the two ends. Germline CDR1 SGDLS, CDR2 YYNGEE. This chain's CDR3 is CASSVSGVGTGELFF. CDR3 in DNA: TGTGCCAGCAGCGTATCCGGGGTTGGCACCGGGGAGCTGTTTTTT.

This rearrangement joins TRBV18 to TRBJ2-1; TRBD1 aligns across 7 bases. This CDR3 spans 17 amino acids. CDR1 and CDR2 from the germline V gene are KGHSH and LQKENI. V gave up 1 base and J gave up 2 bases; unmatched junction bases: 8. CDR3 amino acids: CASSPRNRGETYNEQFF. The CDR3 DNA sequence: TGTGCCAGCTCACCACGGAACAGGGGCGAAACCTACAATGAGCAGTTCTTC.

This clone was seen just once. The chain recombines TRBV27 with TRBJ1-1; TRBD1 matches at 8 bases. The CDR3 has 15 residues. V dropped 4 bases and J dropped 8; count of bases not matched to a gene: 12. Germline-derived CDR1 and CDR2 are MNHEY and SMNVEV (reference sequence). CDR3 in amino acids: CASSYGRGPVSEAFF. The CDR3 DNA sequence: TGTGCCAGCAGTTACGGCAGGGGGCCCGTATCCGAAGCTTTCTTT.

The chain couples TRBV7-9 to TRBJ1-2; the D gene is possibly TRBD1 (6 bases). The CDR3 is made up of 12 amino acids. V lost 5 bases and J 10 bases, leaving 14 bases between the germline ends. CDR1 and CDR2 from the germline V gene are SEHNR and FQNEAQ (reference sequence). The CDR3: CASSRVNRVYTF. As DNA, the CDR3 is TGTGCCAGCAGCCGCGTGAACAGGGTCTACACCTTC.

This clone was picked up one time. This chain joins TRBV7-8 and TRBJ1-2, with a possible D match to TRBD1 (6 bases). The germline V gene encodes CDR1 SGHVS and CDR2 FQNEAQ. This CDR3 comprises 14 residues. V was shortened by 3 bases and J by 4 bases, with 12 bases between the two germline ends. The CDR3 nucleotides read TGTGCCAGCAGCTTTGGGGGCCTAGGCTATGGCTACACCTTC. This codes for CASSFGGLGYGYTF. The full variable domain, with the rest looked up from reference TRBV7-8 and TRBJ1-2, is GAGVSQSPRYKVAKRGQDVALRCDPISGHVSLFWYQQALGQGPEFLTYFQNEAQLDKSGLPSDRFFAERPEGSVSTLKIQRTQQEDSAVYLCASSFGGLGYGYTFGSGTRLTVV.

This clone was found a few times. The V call is TRBV6-1, the J call TRBJ2-7; TRBD1 is a possible D gene (5 bases). Germline CDR1 reads MNHNS; CDR2 reads SASEGT. Trimming left V 3 bases short and J 11 bases short, with 11 bases between. This CDR3 is 11 amino acids long. The chain's CDR3 is CASSEPSREYF. DNA for the CDR3: TGTGCCAGCAGTGAGCCGTCCAGGGAGTACTTC.

This clone occurred a few times. The chain has TRBV9 and TRBJ2-1; possibly TRBD2 for D (7 bases). V lost 4 bases and J lost 5, with 19 bases in between. The CDR3 covers 16 residues. Germline loops: CDR1 SGDLS, CDR2 YYNGEE. The CDR3 sequence is CASSLLGGGQHNEQFF. The DNA for the CDR3 is TGTGCCAGCAGCCTCCTGGGAGGGGGACAACACAATGAGCAGTTCTTC.

The genes are TRBV7-9 and TRBJ2-2; a possible D gene is TRBD2 (5 bases). The CDR3 contains 16 residues. V lost 0 bases to trimming and J lost 3 bases, with 11 bases between them. Per germline, CDR1 SEHNR and CDR2 FQNEAQ (reference sequence). CDR3 amino acids: CASSLALRLYTGELFF. CDR3 nucleotide sequence: TGTGCCAGCAGCTTAGCGCTGAGACTATACACCGGGGAGCTGTTTTTT.

This rearrangement joins TRBV5-1 to TRBJ1-4; 7 nucleotides align to TRBD1. The V segment lost 4 bases and the J segment 3 bases; nucleotides outside the gene matches: 12. The CDR3 consists of 17 residues. Germline V gene lookup returns CDR1 SGHRS and CDR2 YFSETQ. CDR3 in amino acids: CASSMDTSGGPNEKLFF. For the CDR3, the DNA is TGCGCCAGCAGCATGGACACTTCAGGGGGACCTAATGAAAAACTGTTTTTT.

The rearrangement uses TRBV11-2 and TRBJ2-5, with 9 bases matching TRBD1. Losses at the gene ends were 4 bases for V and 4 bases for J; bases not matched to a gene: 4. The CDR3 is 14 amino acids. Germline V gene lookup returns CDR1 SGHAT and CDR2 FQNNGV. Written as DNA, the CDR3 is TGTGCCAGCAGCTACGACAGGGGGGGAGAGACCCAGTACTTC. This codes for CASSYDRGGETQYF.

This clone was counted only a few times. The chain links TRBV20-1 to TRBJ1-5; no clear D gene. V lost 3 bases and J 7 bases, leaving 16 bases between the germline ends. Germline V lookup: CDR1 DFQATT, CDR2 SNEGSKA (reference sequence). The length of the CDR3 is 14 residues. Here the CDR3 DNA reads TGCAGTGCTAGTAGTACGGCAACGGGACAGCCCCAGCATTTT. It specifies CSASSTATGQPQHF.